The 18 T cell receptor beta chains presented below share a single source sample, sequenced in a study of control samples from healthy donors and cancer patients. The table came from immunoSEQ multiplex PCR; TCRdb's copy has only in-frame clones and leaves some out. The data hold 15,000 to 20,000 clones, with about 82% observed a single time. Specimen: PBMCs. Receptors originate from a woman in her 70s with colorectal cancer.

This clone has just a few counts. The J gene is TRBJ2-7, the V gene TRBV30; 10 positions match TRBD2. V lost 3 bases and J lost 7; bases outside the gene matches: 9. The germline V gene encodes CDR1 GTSNPN and CDR2 SVGIG (reference sequence). The CDR3 extends over 14 amino acids. For the CDR3, the DNA is TGTGCCTGGAGAGCTCAGGGACTAGCGAGGGAGCAGTACTTC. It encodes CAWRAQGLAREQYF.

V usage is TRBV9 and J usage is TRBJ1-6; D ambiguous. The germline V gene has CDR1 SGDLS and CDR2 YYNGEE. V was pared by 2 bases and J by 3 bases, with 9 bases between. The CDR3 length is 15 residues. The CDR3 DNA is TGTGCCAGCAGCGTCCGACAAGACTATAATTCACCCCTCCACTTT. It is translated as CASSVRQDYNSPLHF.

This CDR3 reads CASSEGDSTDTQYF. CDR3 DNA sequence: TGTGCCAGCAGTGAAGGGGACAGCACAGATACGCAGTATTTT. The rearrangement uses TRBV6-4 and TRBJ2-3; either TRBD1 or TRBD2 may fit D (5 bases each). V was pared by 3 bases and J by 0 bases, with 7 bases between. Germline CDR1 MRHNA, CDR2 SNTAGT. CDR3 length: 14 residues.

The rearrangement uses TRBV7-2 and TRBJ2-1; tentative D call: TRBD2 (6 bases). Trimming stripped 4 bases from V and 5 bases from J, with 18 bases between. CDR1 SGHTA and CDR2 FQGNSA come from the germline V gene. The length of the CDR3 is 16 residues. The CDR3 sequence is CASSWLGQTGDNEQFF. CDR3 DNA sequence: TGTGCCAGCAGCTGGCTGGGCCAGACGGGAGACAATGAGCAGTTCTTC.

V usage is TRBV7-2 and J usage is TRBJ1-2, with no clear D. CDR1 and CDR2 from the germline V gene are SGHTA and FQGNSA. This CDR3 comprises 11 residues. Trimming left V 4 bases short and J 7 bases short, with 7 bases between. CDR3: CASSSGPGYTF. As DNA, the CDR3 is TGTGCCAGCAGCTCCGGTCCTGGCTACACCTTC.

The chain has TRBV15 and TRBJ2-1; D not resolved. The CDR3 loop spans 14 amino acids. Germline CDR1 is LNHNV and CDR2 is YYDKDF (reference sequence). V dropped 0 bases and J dropped 4 bases, with 7 bases sitting between them. CDR3 region: CATSRDTGYNEQFF. The CDR3 coding sequence is TGTGCCACCAGCAGAGATACCGGGTACAATGAGCAGTTCTTC.

J is TRBJ1-5 and V is TRBV12-3 or TRBV12-4, with a tentative D call TRBD1 (5 bases). This CDR3 spans 13 amino acids. V lost 6 bases and J 7 bases, leaving 13 bases between the germline ends. For the CDR3, the DNA is TGTGCCAGCAGCCCAGGGCGAGGGCAGCCCCAGCATTTT. Residues: CASSPGRGQPQHF.

This clone came up once. The chain couples TRBV2 to TRBJ2-2; D might be TRBD1 (6 bases). V dropped 6 bases and J dropped 7 bases, with 15 bases sitting between them. From germline, CDR1 is SNHLY and CDR2 FYNNEI. This CDR3 is built from 14 residues. In nucleotides, the CDR3 is TGTGCCAGCAGATTGATAGAAGGGGGCGGGGAGCTGTTTTTT. Its protein is CASRLIEGGGELFF.

This chain connects TRBV4-1 to TRBJ2-1, with TRBD1 as a possible D gene (6 bases). This CDR3 contains 18 residues. The ends were cut back, 4 bases at V and 5 bases at J, with 24 bases in the middle. From germline, CDR1 is MGHRA and CDR2 YSYEKL. CDR3 loop: CASSPGALGQGINNEQFF. CDR3 nucleotide sequence: TGCGCCAGCAGCCCTGGGGCCCTGGGGCAGGGGATTAACAATGAGCAGTTCTTC.

The chain employs TRBV3-1 (or the pseudogene TRBV3-2) and TRBJ1-1; 9 bases map to TRBD1. CDR1 is LGHDT, CDR2 YNNKEL, per germline (reference sequence). J was trimmed by 6 bases and V by 3 bases; bases with no gene match: 8. The CDR3 has 15 amino acids. The CDR3 is CASSHSGQGSAEAFF. DNA for the CDR3: TGTGCCAGCAGCCACTCAGGACAGGGGAGCGCTGAAGCTTTCTTT.

J is TRBJ2-7 and V is TRBV13; 10 bases are shared with TRBD1. The V gene end was trimmed by 1 base and the J gene end by 0 bases; junction bases not matched to a gene: 3. The CDR3 consists of 16 residues. In germline, CDR1 is PRHDT, CDR2 FYEKMQ (reference sequence). CDR3 coding DNA: TGTGCCAGCAGCTTAGTATGGGACAGGGGCTCCTACGAGCAGTACTTC. Its protein is CASSLVWDRGSYEQYF. Based on the CDR3 plus reference TRBV13 and TRBJ2-7, the full variable domain is AAGVIQSPRHLIKEKRETATLKCYPIPRHDTVYWYQQGPGQDPQFLISFYEKMQSDKGSIPDRFSAQQFSDYHSELNMSSLELGDSALYFCASSLVWDRGSYEQYFGPGTRLTVT.

V is TRBV4-2 and J is TRBJ2-7; the D gene is possibly TRBD2 (7 bases). With 0 bases removed from V and 5 bases from J, the gap between germline ends came to 14 bases. Looked up from germline, CDR1 is LGHNA and CDR2 is YNFKEQ. There are 15 residues in the CDR3. The CDR3 DNA sequence: TGTGCCAGCAGCCAAGATGTGGGGGGGCCCAACGAGCAGTACTTC. This sequence encodes CASSQDVGGPNEQYF.

The rearrangement links TRBV2 to TRBJ2-1; no firm D call. With 3 bases removed from V and 10 bases from J, the gap between germline ends came to 13 bases. CDR3 length: 13 residues. Per the germline V gene, CDR1 is SNHLY and CDR2 is FYNNEI. The CDR3 coding sequence is TGTGCCAGCAGTGATGAGGTAGCCGGGGAGCAGTTCTTC. This encodes CASSDEVAGEQFF.

V is TRBV12-3 or TRBV12-4 and J is TRBJ2-7; unclear D gene. V dropped 1 base and J dropped 1 base, with 5 bases sitting between them. The CDR3 is 13 residues long. CDR3 loop: CASSLGQSYEQYF. As DNA, the CDR3 is TGTGCCAGCAGTTTAGGTCAGTCCTACGAGCAGTACTTC.

This clone has a single count. The gene calls are TRBV6-5 and TRBJ2-7, with TRBD2 identical over 10 bases. The CDR3 covers 15 residues. J lost 4 bases, V lost 0 bases, and 3 bases had no gene match. The germline gives CDR1 MNHEY, CDR2 SVGAGI. The CDR3 DNA reads as TGTGCCAGCAGTTACTCGCCTAGCGGGAGATACGAGCAGTACTTC. This codes for CASSYSPSGRYEQYF.

This chain joins TRBV7-2 and TRBJ2-4, with 11 bases aligning to TRBD2. Germline assignment: CDR1 SGHTA and CDR2 FQGNSA. Trimming took 2 bases from V and 0 from J; bases not matched to a gene: 6. The CDR3 length is 18 residues. The CDR3 bases are TGTGCCAGCAGCTTAACTAGCGGGAGTCAGGGAGCCAAAAACATTCAGTACTTC. Translating it yields CASSLTSGSQGAKNIQYF.

CDR3 sequence reads: CASSLDFAGETQYF. CDR3 DNA sequence: TGTGCCAGCAGCCTGGACTTTGCCGGGGAGACCCAGTACTTC. The chain uses TRBV9 and TRBJ2-5, with D perhaps TRBD2 (5 bases). This CDR3 has 14 residues. In germline, CDR1 is SGDLS, CDR2 YYNGEE. Trimming cost V 4 bases and J 5 bases, with 15 bases left between them.

The J gene is TRBJ2-7, the V gene TRBV5-1; 8 bases map to TRBD1. Germline trimming cut 3 bases from V and 1 base from J; bases unmatched to any gene: 6. The CDR3 contains 15 residues. Germline V gives CDR1 SGHRS, CDR2 YFSETQ. The CDR3 region is CASSSTGALSYEQYF. Written as DNA, the CDR3 is TGCGCCAGCAGCTCGACAGGGGCCTTGTCCTACGAGCAGTACTTC.